These 11 T cell receptor beta chains were all obtained from the same sample, sequenced in a study of T cell repertoires in cytomegalovirus infection. TCRdb ran MiXCR on the reads and lists one entry per CDR3 protein. The sample has 700,000 to 850,000 distinct CDR3 sequences; approximately 32% are singletons. For these receptors, no antigen is known. Sequences were derived from cultured CD8+ T cells from PBMCs, sampled from culture after CMV antigen stimulation. The receptors stem from a human donor in good health (CMV status not recorded). Some clones in this sample may be carry-over from other donors' samples.

The chain joins TRBV5-4 to TRBJ2-3; weak D call: TRBD2 (6 bases). Germline CDR1 reads SGHNT; CDR2 reads YYREEE (reference sequence). Trimming removed 3 bases at V and 5 bases at J, with 13 bases between. The CDR3 has 14 amino acids. CDR3 bases: TGTGCCAGCAGCTGGGCGGGGCCGTTAGATACGCAGTATTTT. Translated: CASSWAGPLDTQYF. Full variable domain (rest looked up from reference TRBV5-4 and TRBJ2-3): ETGVTQSPTHLIKTRGQQVTLRCSSQSGHNTVSWYQQALGQGPQFIFQYYREEENGRGNFPPRFSGLQFPNYSSELNVNALELDDSALYLCASSWAGPLDTQYFGPGTRLTVL.

This clonotype has only one observation. An end of the junction does not agree with germline; a read error may underlie this. The V call is TRBV28, the J call TRBJ2-1; D gene uncertain. Germline V gene data show CDR1 as MDHEN and CDR2 as SYDVKM. The CDR3 contains 14 residues. CDR3 residues: CAGSYHPGDNEQFF. The CDR3 nucleotides are TGTGCCGGCAGTTACCACCCCGGAGACAATGAGCAGTTCTTC. Full variable domain (remainder filled in from reference TRBV28 and TRBJ2-1): DVKVTQSSRYLVKRTGEKVFLECVQDMDHENMFWYRQDPGLGLRLIYFSYDVKMKEKGDIPEGYSVSREKKERFSLILESASTNQTSMYLCAGSYHPGDNEQFFGPGTRLTVL.

This chain uses TRBV27 with TRBJ2-3; D call uncertain. The V end was cut by 7 bases, the J end by 0 bases, with 11 bases between. Germline lookup yields CDR1 MNHEY and CDR2 SMNVEV (reference sequence). CDR3 size: 14 residues. The chain's CDR3 is CASIGRPSTDTQYF. The CDR3 DNA follows: TGTGCCAGCATAGGCAGACCGAGCACAGATACGCAGTATTTT.

This chain uses TRBV12-3 or TRBV12-4 with TRBJ2-5; 10 bases agree with TRBD2. The J segment lost 3 bases and the V segment lost 3 bases, leaving 1 base of the junction unmatched. The CDR3 consists of 14 residues. The CDR3 sequence: CASSFTSGEETQYF. The CDR3 coding sequence is TGTGCCAGCAGTTTTACTAGCGGGGAAGAGACCCAGTACTTC.

The table lists this clonotype with a few counts. J is TRBJ2-5 and V is TRBV27; 9 positions match TRBD1. V trimming: 2 bases; J trimming: 5 bases; junction bases outside the gene matches: 9. The germline V gene encodes CDR1 MNHEY and CDR2 SMNVEV (reference sequence). CDR3 length: 16 residues. The CDR3 DNA is TGTGCCAGCAGTTTACGCGCGACAGGGGGGAGGGAGACCCAGTACTTC. Encoded protein: CASSLRATGGRETQYF.

CDR3 residues: CAIRAGWAKNIQYF. The CDR3, as DNA: TGTGCCATCAGGGCTGGATGGGCCAAAAACATTCAGTACTTC. The V call is TRBV10-3, the J call TRBJ2-4; D unresolved. The V gene lost 6 bases and the J gene lost 1 base, with 10 bases spanning the gap. The germline V gene encodes CDR1 ENHRY and CDR2 SYGVKD. The CDR3 totals 14 residues.

The V call is TRBV6-1, the J call TRBJ2-7; D assignment may be TRBD1 or TRBD2 (6 bases each). CDR1 MNHNS and CDR2 SASEGT come from the germline V gene. The CDR3 extends over 13 amino acids. Trimming removed 4 bases at V and 3 bases at J, with 10 bases between. CDR3 DNA sequence: TGTGCCAGCAGTGCGGGGGCTTTCTACGAGCAGTACGTC. Protein sequence: CASSAGAFYEQYV.

The CDR3 protein is CASSSDGGRWYEQYF. The CDR3 bases are TGTGCCAGCAGCAGCGACGGGGGCCGCTGGTACGAGCAGTACTTC. The rearrangement uses TRBV7-2 and TRBJ2-7; D could derive from TRBD1 or TRBD2 (6 bases each). Germline V gene lookup returns CDR1 SGHTA and CDR2 FQGNSA. V lost 5 bases and J lost 4, with 18 bases in between. This CDR3 has 15 residues.

This chain links TRBV28 with TRBJ2-1; 10 bases map to TRBD2. V trimming: 1 base; J trimming: 8 bases; junction bases outside the gene matches: 5. The CDR3 contains 15 residues. Germline V gene lookup returns CDR1 MDHEN and CDR2 SYDVKM. CDR3 loop: CASSLFSGGLDEQFF. CDR3 in DNA: TGTGCCAGCAGTTTATTTAGCGGGGGGCTGGATGAGCAGTTCTTC.

V and J are TRBV12-3 or TRBV12-4 and TRBJ1-2, with 7 bases identical to TRBD1. J lost 0 bases, V lost 5 bases, and 6 bases had no gene match. The CDR3 runs 15 residues. CDR3 amino acids: CASSALQGTNYGYTF. For the CDR3, the DNA is TGTGCCAGCAGTGCCTTACAGGGGACTAACTATGGCTACACCTTC.

This clonotype is a singleton in its sample. The chain links TRBV11-2 to TRBJ2-4; TRBD1 matches at 9 bases. V shed 5 bases and J 9 bases; nucleotides not matched to a gene: 14. The CDR3 runs to 16 residues. Germline V gene data show CDR1 as SGHAT and CDR2 as FQNNGV. DNA of the CDR3: TGTGCCAGCAGCGCCTACAGGGGGCTACCCTCGGGCATTCAGTACTTC. Residues: CASSAYRGLPSGIQYF.